The 6 T cell receptor beta chains presented below share a single source sample, sequenced in a study of cytomegalovirus exposure and HLA in healthy donors. Use of 60 Vbeta and 13 Jbeta primers characterized the PCR. The assay was immunoSEQ multiplex PCR, and TCRdb's table has in-frame clones only and misses some. The repertoire has under 90,000 clones, more than 80% of them found once; the top ten carry roughly 2.3%. Sequencing was done on a sample of PBMCs. The source of these receptors is a man between 18 and 29 years old in good health and CMV-seronegative.

The chain couples TRBV23-1 to TRBJ2-7, with D tentatively TRBD2 (5 bases). TRBV23-1 is noted as an ORF with a role that remains uncertain. This CDR3 contains 15 residues. Deletions cut 10 bases from V and 0 bases from J, with 19 bases between. CDR3 residues: CATSPTRPVSYEQYF. In DNA, the CDR3 is TGCGCCACCTCACCAACTAGGCCAGTCTCCTACGAGCAGTACTTC.

The chain joins TRBV9 to TRBJ2-7, with TRBD2 matching 7 bases. V lost 0 bases, J lost 2 bases, and 2 bases stayed unmatched. The CDR3 extends over 14 amino acids. The germline CDR1 and CDR2 sequences are SGDLS and YYNGEE. CDR3 region: CASSVGGGTYEQYF. The CDR3 DNA reads as TGTGCCAGCAGCGTAGGCGGGGGAACCTACGAGCAGTACTTC.

The gene calls are TRBV4-3 and TRBJ2-1; 11 bases are shared with TRBD2. The J segment lost 9 bases and the V segment lost 2 bases, leaving 9 bases of the junction unmatched. The CDR3 covers 16 residues. Germline CDR1 is LGHNA and CDR2 is YSLEER. The chain's CDR3 is CASSQSGTSGNAEQFF. The CDR3 nucleotides are TGCGCCAGCAGCCAATCCGGGACTAGCGGAAATGCTGAGCAGTTCTTC.

This chain connects TRBV18 to TRBJ2-1; 11 positions match TRBD2. This CDR3 is built from 16 residues. CDR1 KGHSH and CDR2 LQKENI come from the germline V gene. Trimming at V came to 0 bases and at J to 8 bases, leaving 6 bases not matched to a gene. The CDR3 is CASSPPGTSGSHEQFF. The CDR3 coding sequence is TGTGCCAGCTCACCACCGGGAACTAGCGGGAGCCATGAGCAGTTCTTC.

The chain is built from TRBV7-9 and TRBJ2-7; D is ambiguous. The germline V gene has CDR1 SEHNR and CDR2 FQNEAQ (reference sequence). V was trimmed by 1 base and J by 8 bases, leaving 21 bases between them. The CDR3 has 16 amino acids. The CDR3 here is CASSLGPYEQPVQQYF. The CDR3 coding sequence is TGTGCCAGCAGCTTAGGCCCCTACGAACAGCCAGTGCAGCAGTACTTC.

The rearrangement links TRBV10-2 to TRBJ2-2; D ambiguous. Germline CDR1 is WSHSY and CDR2 is SAAADI. The V end was cut by 4 bases, the J end by 0 bases, with 9 bases between. The length of the CDR3 is 15 residues. CDR3 coding DNA: TGCGCCAGCAGTGTGTTAGCAGCGAACACCGGGGAGCTGTTTTTT. Translated, it gives CASSVLAANTGELFF.